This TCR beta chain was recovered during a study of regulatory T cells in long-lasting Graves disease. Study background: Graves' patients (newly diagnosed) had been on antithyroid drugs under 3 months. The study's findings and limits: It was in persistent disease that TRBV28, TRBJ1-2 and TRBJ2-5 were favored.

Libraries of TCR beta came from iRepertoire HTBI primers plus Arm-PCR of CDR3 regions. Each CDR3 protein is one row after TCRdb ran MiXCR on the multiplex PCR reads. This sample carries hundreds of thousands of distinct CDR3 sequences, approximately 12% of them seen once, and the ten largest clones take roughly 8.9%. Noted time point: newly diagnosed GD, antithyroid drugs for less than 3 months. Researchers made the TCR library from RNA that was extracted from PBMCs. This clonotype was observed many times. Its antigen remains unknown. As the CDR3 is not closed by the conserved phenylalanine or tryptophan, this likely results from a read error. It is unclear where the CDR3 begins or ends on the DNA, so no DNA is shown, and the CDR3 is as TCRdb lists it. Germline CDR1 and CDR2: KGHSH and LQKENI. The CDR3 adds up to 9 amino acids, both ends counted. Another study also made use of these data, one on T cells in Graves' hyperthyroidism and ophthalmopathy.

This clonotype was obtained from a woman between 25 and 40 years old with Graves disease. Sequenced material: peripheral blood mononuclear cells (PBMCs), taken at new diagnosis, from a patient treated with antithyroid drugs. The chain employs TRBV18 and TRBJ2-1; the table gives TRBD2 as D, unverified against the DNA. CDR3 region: CASSPRTTP.